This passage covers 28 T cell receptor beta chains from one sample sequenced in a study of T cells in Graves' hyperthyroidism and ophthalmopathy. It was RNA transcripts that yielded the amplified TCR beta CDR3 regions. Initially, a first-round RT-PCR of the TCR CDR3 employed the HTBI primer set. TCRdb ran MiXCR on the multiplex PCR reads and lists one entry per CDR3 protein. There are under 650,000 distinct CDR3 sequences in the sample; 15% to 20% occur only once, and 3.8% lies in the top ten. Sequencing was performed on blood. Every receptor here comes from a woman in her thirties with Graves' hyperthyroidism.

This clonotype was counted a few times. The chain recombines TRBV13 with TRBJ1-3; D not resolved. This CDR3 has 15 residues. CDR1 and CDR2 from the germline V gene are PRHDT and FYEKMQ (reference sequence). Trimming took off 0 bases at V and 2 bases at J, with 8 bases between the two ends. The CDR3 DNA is TGTGCCAGCAGCTTAGGCCCTCCTCCTGGAAACACCATATATTTT. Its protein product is CASSLGPPPGNTIYF. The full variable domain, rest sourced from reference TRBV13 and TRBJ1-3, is AAGVIQSPRHLIKEKRETATLKCYPIPRHDTVYWYQQGPGQDPQFLISFYEKMQSDKGSIPDRFSAQQFSDYHSELNMSSLELGDSALYFCASSLGPPPGNTIYFGEGSWLTVV.

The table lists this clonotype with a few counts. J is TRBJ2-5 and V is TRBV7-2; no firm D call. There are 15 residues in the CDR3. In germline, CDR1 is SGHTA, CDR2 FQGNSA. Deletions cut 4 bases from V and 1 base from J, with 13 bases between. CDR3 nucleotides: TGTGCCAGCAGCTCGGACGGGCTCGTCCAAGAGACCCAGTACTTC. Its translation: CASSSDGLVQETQYF.

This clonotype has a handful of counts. The CDR3 loop is CASSQDQLNTEAFF. The DNA of the CDR3 is TGCGCCAGCAGCCAAGATCAACTGAACACTGAAGCTTTCTTT. The chain employs TRBV4-1 and TRBJ1-1; D is ambiguous. Germline V gene sequence: CDR1 MGHRA, CDR2 YSYEKL. Trimming removed 0 bases at V and 0 bases at J, with 5 bases between. The CDR3 is 14 amino acids.

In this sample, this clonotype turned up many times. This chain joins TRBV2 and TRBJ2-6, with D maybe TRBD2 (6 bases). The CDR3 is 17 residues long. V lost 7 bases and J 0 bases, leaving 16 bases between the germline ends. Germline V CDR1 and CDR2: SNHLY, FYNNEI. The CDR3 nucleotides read TGTGCCAGCAAAGAAGGGAGGCGTCCCTCTGGGGCCAACGTCCTGACTTTC. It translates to CASKEGRRPSGANVLTF.

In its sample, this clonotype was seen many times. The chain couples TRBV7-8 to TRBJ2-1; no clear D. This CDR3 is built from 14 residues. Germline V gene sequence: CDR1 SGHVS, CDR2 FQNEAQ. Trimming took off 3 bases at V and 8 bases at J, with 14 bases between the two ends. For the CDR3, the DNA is TGTGCCAGCAGCTTCGACTGGACCATCGATGAGCAGTTCTTC. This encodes CASSFDWTIDEQFF.

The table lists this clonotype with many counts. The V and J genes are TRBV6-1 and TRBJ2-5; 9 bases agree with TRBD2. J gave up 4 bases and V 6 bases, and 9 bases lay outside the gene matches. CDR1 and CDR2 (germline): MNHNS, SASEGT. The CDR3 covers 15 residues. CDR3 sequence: CASSFSGRGRETQYF. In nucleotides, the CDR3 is TGTGCCAGCAGCTTTAGCGGGAGAGGGAGAGAGACCCAGTACTTC.

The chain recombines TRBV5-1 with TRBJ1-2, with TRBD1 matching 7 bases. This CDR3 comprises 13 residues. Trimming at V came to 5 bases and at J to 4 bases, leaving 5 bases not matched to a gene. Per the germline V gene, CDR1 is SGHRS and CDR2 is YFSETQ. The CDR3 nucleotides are TGCGCCAGCAGGTCGGGACAGACCTATGGCTACACCTTC. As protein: CASRSGQTYGYTF.

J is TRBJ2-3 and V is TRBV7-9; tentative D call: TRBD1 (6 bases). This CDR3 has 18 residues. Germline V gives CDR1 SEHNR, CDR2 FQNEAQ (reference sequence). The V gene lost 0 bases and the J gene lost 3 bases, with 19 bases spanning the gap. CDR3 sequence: CASSLAPYRDGRTDTQYF. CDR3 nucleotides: TGTGCCAGCAGCTTAGCGCCTTACAGGGATGGTAGGACAGATACGCAGTATTTT.

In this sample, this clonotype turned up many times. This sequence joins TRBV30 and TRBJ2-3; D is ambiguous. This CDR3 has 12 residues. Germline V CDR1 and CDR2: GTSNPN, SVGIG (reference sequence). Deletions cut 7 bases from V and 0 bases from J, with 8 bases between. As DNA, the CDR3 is TGTGCCTCCCAGGATAGCACAGATACGCAGTATTTT. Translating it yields CASQDSTDTQYF.

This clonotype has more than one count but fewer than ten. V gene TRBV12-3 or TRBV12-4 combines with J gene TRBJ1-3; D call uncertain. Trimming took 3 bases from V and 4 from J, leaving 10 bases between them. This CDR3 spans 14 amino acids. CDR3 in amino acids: CASSFWVGGNTIYF. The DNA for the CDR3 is TGTGCCAGCAGTTTCTGGGTAGGCGGAAACACCATATATTTT.

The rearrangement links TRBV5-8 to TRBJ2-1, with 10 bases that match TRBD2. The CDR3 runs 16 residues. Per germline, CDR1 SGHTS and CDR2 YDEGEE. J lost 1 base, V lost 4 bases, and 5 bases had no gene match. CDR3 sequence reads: CASSRRLAGSYNEQFF. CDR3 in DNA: TGTGCCAGCAGCCGCCGACTAGCGGGTTCCTACAATGAGCAGTTCTTC.

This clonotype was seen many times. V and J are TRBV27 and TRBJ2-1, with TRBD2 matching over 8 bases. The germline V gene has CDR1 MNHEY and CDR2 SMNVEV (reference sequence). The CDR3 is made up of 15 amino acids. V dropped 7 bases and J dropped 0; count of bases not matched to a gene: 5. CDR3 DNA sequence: TGTGCCAGCAACCCGGGACTAGGCTCCTACAATGAGCAGTTCTTC. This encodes CASNPGLGSYNEQFF.

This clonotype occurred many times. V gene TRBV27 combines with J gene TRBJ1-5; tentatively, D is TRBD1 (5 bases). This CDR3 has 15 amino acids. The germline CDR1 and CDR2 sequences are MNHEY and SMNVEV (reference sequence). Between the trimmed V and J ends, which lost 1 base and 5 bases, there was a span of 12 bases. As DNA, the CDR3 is TGTGCCAGCAGTTTATATAGGGGCCAGCATCAGCCCCAGCATTTT. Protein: CASSLYRGQHQPQHF.

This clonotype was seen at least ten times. CDR3 coding DNA: TGTGCCAGCAGCTTAGTAGTACTAGCGGGGTACAATGAGCAGTTCTTC. As protein: CASSLVVLAGYNEQFF. J is TRBJ2-1 and V is TRBV7-2; 10 nucleotides match TRBD2. Germline CDR1 reads SGHTA; CDR2 reads FQGNSA. The J segment lost 4 bases and the V segment lost 1 base, leaving 4 bases of the junction unmatched. The CDR3 consists of 16 residues. The full variable domain, its missing parts supplied by reference TRBV7-2 and TRBJ2-1, is GAGVSQSPSNKVTEKGKDVELRCDPISGHTALYWYRQSLGQGLEFLIYFQGNSAPDKSGLPSDRFSAERTGGSVSTLTIQRTQQEDSAVYLCASSLVVLAGYNEQFFGPGTRLTVL.

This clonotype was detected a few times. CDR3 sequence (DNA): TGTGCCTGGAGCCAGACCAACAATGAGCAGTTCTTC. This encodes CAWSQTNNEQFF. This chain uses TRBV30 with TRBJ2-1; D gene unclear. The germline CDR1 and CDR2 sequences are GTSNPN and SVGIG (reference sequence). This CDR3 contains 12 residues. The V gene lost 3 bases and the J gene lost 5 bases, with 8 bases spanning the gap.

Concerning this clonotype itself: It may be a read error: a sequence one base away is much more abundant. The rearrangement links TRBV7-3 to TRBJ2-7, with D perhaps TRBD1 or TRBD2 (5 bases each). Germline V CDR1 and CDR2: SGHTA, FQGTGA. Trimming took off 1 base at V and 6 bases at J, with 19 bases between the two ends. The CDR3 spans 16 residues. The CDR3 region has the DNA TGTGCCAGCAGCTTAATTCCCGCCCGGGGTCAGGGCGAGCAGTACTTC. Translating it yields CASSLIPARGQGEQYF.

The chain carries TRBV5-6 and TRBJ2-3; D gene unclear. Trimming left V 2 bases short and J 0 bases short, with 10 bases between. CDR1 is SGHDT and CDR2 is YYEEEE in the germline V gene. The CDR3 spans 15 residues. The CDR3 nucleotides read TGTGCCAGCAGCTTCGGTCTAACTAGCACAGATACGCAGTATTTT. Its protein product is CASSFGLTSTDTQYF.

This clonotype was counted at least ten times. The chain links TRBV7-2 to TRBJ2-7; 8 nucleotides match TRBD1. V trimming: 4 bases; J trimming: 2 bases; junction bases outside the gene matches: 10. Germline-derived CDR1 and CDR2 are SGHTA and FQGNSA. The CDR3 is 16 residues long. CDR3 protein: CASSSIAGQGPYEQYF. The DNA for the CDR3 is TGTGCCAGCAGCTCGATCGCCGGACAGGGCCCCTACGAGCAGTACTTC.

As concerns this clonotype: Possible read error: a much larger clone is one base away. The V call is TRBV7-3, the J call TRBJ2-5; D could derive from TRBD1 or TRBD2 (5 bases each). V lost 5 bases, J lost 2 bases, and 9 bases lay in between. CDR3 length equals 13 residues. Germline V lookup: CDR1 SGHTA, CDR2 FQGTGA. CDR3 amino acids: CASSRDDQETQYF. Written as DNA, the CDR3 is TGTGCCAGCAGCCGGGACGATCAAGAGACCCAGTACTTC.

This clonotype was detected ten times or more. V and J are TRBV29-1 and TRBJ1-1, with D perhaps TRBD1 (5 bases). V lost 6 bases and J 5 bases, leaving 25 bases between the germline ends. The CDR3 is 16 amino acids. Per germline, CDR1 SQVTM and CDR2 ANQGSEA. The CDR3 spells CSVRDRSARMGTEAFF. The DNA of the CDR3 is TGCAGCGTACGTGACAGATCTGCTCGGATGGGGACTGAAGCTTTCTTT. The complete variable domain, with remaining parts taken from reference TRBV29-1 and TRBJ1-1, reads SAVISQKPSRDICQRGTSLTIQCQVDSQVTMMFWYRQQPGQSLTLIATANQGSEATYESGFVIDKFPISRPNLTFSTLTVSNMSPEDSSIYLCSVRDRSARMGTEAFFGQGTRLTVV.

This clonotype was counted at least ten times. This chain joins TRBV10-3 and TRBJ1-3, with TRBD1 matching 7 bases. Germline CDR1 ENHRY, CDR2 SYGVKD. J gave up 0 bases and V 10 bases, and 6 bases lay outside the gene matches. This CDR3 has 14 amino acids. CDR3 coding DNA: TGTGCCACCACTGGGACAGACTCTGGAAACACCATATATTTT. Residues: CATTGTDSGNTIYF.

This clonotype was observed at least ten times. The DNA for the CDR3 is TGTGCCAGCAGTGAATGGGGACAGGGGCCGAACACTGAAGCTTTCTTT. This codes for CASSEWGQGPNTEAFF. The chain couples TRBV25-1 to TRBJ1-1; TRBD1 aligns across 10 bases. CDR1 and CDR2 from the germline V gene are MGHDK and SYGVNS. The trim removed 1 base at V and 1 base at J, leaving 3 bases unmatched. This CDR3 spans 16 amino acids.

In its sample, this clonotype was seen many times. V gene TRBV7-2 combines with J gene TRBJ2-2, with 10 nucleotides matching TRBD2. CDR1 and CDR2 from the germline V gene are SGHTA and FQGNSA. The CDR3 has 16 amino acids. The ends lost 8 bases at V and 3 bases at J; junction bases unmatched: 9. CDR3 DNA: TGTGCCAGCCATATCGGTAGCGGGAGGTACACCGGGGAGCTGTTTTTT. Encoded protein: CASHIGSGRYTGELFF.

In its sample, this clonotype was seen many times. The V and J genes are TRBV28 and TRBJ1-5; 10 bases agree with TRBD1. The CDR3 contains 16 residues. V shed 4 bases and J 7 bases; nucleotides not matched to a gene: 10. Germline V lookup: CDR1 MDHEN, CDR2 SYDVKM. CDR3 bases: TGTGCCAGCAGTTCTCTTATGACAGGGGGCGGACAGCCCCAGCATTTT. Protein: CASSSLMTGGGQPQHF.

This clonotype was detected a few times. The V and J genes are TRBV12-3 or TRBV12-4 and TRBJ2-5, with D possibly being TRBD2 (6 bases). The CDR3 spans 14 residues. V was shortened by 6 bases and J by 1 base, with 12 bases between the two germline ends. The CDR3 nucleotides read TGTGCCAGCAGCCCCACGACTAGCCAAGAGACCCAGTACTTC. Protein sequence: CASSPTTSQETQYF.

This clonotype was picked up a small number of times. In DNA, the CDR3 is TGTGCCAGCAGTTTCCTGGGACAGTTATTGAACACCGGGGAGCTGTTTTTT. Translation gives CASSFLGQLLNTGELFF. V and J are TRBV28 and TRBJ2-2; the match to TRBD1 covers 7 bases. Per the germline V gene, CDR1 is MDHEN and CDR2 is SYDVKM. CDR3 length: 17 residues. J lost 1 base, V lost 3 bases, and 8 bases had no gene match.

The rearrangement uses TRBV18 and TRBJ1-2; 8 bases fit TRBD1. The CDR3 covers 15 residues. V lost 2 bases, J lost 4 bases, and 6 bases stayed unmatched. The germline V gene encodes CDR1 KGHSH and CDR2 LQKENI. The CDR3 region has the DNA TGTGCCAGCTCACCAGCGGACAGGGAAGGCTATGGCTACACCTTC. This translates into CASSPADREGYGYTF.

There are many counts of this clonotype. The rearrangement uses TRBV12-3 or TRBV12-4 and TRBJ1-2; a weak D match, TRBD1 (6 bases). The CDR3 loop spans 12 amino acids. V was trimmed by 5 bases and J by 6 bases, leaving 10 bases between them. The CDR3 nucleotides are TGTGCCAGCAGTGAAAACAGGGATGGCTACACCTTC. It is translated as CASSENRDGYTF.